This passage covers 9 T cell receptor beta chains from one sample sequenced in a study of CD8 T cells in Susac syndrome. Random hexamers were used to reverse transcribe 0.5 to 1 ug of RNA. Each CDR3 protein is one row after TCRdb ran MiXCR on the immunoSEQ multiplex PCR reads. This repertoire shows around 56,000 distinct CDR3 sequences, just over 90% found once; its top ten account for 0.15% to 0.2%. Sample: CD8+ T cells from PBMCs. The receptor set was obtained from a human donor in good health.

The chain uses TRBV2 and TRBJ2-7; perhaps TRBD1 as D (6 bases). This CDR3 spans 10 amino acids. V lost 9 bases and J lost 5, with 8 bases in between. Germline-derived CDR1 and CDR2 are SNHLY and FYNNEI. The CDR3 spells CASWDNEQYF. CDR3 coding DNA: TGTGCCAGTTGGGACAACGAGCAGTACTTC.

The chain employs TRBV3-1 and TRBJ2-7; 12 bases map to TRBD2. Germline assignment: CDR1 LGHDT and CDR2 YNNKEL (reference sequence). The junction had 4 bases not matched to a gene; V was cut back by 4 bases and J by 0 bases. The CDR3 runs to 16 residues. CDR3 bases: TGTGCCAGCAGCCCCCTGACTAGCGGGGGCTCCTACGAGCAGTACTTC. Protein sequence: CASSPLTSGGSYEQYF.

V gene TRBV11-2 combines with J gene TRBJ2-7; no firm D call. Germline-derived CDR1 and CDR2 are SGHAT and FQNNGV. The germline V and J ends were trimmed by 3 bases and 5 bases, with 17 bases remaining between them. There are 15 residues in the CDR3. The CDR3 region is CASSLTSAKFHEQYF. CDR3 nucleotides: TGTGCCAGCAGCTTGACATCCGCCAAATTCCACGAGCAGTACTTC.

CDR3 in amino acids: CASSLPTPNEQFF. The CDR3 region has the DNA TGTGCCAGCAGCTTACCGACACCCAATGAGCAGTTCTTC. The chain carries TRBV7-9 and TRBJ2-1; D call uncertain. The CDR3 runs to 13 residues. Between the trimmed V and J ends, which lost 2 bases and 6 bases, there was a span of 8 bases. Germline V gene lookup returns CDR1 SEHNR and CDR2 FQNEAQ (reference sequence).

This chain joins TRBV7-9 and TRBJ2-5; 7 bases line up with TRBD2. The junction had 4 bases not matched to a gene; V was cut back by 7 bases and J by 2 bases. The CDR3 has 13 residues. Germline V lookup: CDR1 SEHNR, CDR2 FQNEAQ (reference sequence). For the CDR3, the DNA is TGTGCCAGCAATCGCGGGGGTCAAGAGACCCAGTACTTC. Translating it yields CASNRGGQETQYF.

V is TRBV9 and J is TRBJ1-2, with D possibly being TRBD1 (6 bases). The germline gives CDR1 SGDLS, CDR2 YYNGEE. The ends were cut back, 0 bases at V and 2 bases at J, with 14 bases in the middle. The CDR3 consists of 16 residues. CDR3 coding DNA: TGTGCCAGCAGCGTAGATGAGACAGGACTAAACTATGGCTACACCTTC. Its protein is CASSVDETGLNYGYTF.

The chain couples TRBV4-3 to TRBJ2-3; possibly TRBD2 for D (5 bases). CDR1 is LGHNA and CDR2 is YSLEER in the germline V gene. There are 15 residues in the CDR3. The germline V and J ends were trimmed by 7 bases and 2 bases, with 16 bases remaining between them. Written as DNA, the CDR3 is TGCGCCAGCACTCCCGACGGAGGTTACACAGATACGCAGTATTTT. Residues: CASTPDGGYTDTQYF.

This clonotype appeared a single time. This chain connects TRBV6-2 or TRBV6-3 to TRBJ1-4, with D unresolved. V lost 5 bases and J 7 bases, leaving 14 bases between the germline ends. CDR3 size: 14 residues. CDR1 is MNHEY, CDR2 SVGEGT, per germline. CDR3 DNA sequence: TGTGCCAGCAGTCCCCTCGGGGATGGTGAAAAACTGTTTTTT. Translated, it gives CASSPLGDGEKLFF.

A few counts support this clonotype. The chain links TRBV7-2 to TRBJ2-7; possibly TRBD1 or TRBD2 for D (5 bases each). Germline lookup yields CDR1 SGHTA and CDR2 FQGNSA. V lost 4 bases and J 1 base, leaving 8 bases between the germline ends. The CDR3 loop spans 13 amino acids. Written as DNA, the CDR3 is TGTGCCAGCAGCTGGGGGAAGTCCTACGAGCAGTACTTC. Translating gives CASSWGKSYEQYF.